The clone carrying this TCR beta chain has more than one count but fewer than ten. What it binds is unknown. Germline V gives CDR1 LGHDT, CDR2 YNNKEL (reference sequence). The CDR3 contains 17 residues. Trimming at V came to 4 bases and at J to 1 base, leaving 9 bases not matched to a gene. Via MiXCR, TCRdb re-called the 5' RACE reads, giving one row per CDR3 protein. The sample has about 810,000 distinct CDR3 sequences, around an eighth seen once. These data originate in a study of identical twins. Whole-study results and caveats: Abundant beta clonotypes from cord blood bore fewer insertions; memory repertoires lacked this pattern.

These data also formed part of another study, on yellow fever vaccine responses in identical twins.

The sample was PBMCs. The sequence derives from a woman aged 18-35 years in good health. This rearrangement joins TRBV3-1 to TRBJ2-1; 8 positions agree with TRBD1. The CDR3 DNA is TGTGCCAGCAGCCGTGGACAGGGCCAGGGTTCCTACAATGAGCAGTTCTTC. It specifies CASSRGQGQGSYNEQFF.